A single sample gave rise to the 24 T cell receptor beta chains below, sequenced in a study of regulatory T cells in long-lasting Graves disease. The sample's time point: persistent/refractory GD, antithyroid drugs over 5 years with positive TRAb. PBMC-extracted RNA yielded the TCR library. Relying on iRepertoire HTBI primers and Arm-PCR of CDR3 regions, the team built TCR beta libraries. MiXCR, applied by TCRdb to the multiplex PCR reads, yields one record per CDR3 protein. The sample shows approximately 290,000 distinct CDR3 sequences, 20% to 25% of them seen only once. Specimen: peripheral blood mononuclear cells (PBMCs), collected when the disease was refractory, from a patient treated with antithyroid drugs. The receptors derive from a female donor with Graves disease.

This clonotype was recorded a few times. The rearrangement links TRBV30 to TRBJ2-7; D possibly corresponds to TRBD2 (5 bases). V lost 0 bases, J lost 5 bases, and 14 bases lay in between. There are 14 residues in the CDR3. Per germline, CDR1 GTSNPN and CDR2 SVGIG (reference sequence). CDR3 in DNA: TGTGCCTGGAGTGTAGGCACGGGATTTAACGAGCAGTACTTC. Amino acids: CAWSVGTGFNEQYF.

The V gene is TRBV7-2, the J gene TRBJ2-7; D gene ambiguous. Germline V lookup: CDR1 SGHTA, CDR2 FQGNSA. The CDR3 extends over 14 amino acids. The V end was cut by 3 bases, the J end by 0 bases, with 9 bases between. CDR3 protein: CASSLSLNSYEQYF. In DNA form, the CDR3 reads TGTGCCAGCAGCTTGTCACTTAACTCCTACGAGCAGTACTTC.

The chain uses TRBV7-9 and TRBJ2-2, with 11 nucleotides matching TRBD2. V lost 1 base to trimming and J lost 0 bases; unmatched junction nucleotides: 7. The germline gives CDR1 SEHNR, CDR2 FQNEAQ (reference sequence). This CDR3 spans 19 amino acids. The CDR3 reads CASSLVGLAGGPNTGELFF. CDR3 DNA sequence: TGTGCCAGCAGCTTAGTCGGCCTAGCGGGAGGTCCGAACACCGGGGAGCTGTTTTTT.

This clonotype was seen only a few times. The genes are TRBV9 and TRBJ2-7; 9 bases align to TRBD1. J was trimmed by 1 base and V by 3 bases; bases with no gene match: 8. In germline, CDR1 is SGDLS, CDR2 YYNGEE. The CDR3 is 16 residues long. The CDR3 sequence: CASSARGGTGSYEQYF. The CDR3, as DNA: TGTGCCAGCAGCGCGAGAGGGGGGACAGGGTCCTACGAGCAGTACTTC.

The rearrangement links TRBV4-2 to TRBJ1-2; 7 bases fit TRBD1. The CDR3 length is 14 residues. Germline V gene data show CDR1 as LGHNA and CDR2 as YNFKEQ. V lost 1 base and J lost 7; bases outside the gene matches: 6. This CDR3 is CASSQGTGATGYTF. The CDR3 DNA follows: TGTGCCAGCAGCCAAGGGACAGGCGCGACTGGCTACACCTTC.

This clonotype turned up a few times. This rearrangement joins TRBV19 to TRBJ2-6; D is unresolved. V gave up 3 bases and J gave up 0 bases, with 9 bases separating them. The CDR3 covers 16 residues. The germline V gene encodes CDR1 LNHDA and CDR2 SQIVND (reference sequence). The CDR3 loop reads CASSMVGASGANVLTF. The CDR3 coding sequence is TGTGCCAGTAGTATGGTCGGAGCCTCTGGGGCCAACGTCCTGACTTTC.

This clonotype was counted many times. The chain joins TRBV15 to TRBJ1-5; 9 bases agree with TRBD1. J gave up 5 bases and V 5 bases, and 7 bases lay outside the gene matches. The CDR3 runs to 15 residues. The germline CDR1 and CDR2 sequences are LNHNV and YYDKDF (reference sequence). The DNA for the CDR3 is TGTGCCACCAGCGTTCCCGGGACAGGGCATCAGCCCCAGCATTTT. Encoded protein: CATSVPGTGHQPQHF.

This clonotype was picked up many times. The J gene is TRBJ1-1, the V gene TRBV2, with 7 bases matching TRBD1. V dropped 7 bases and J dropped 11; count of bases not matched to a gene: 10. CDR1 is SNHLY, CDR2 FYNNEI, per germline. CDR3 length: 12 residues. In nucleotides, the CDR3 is TGTGCCAGCAAGACAGGGTCTAAGAAGGCTTTCTTT. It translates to CASKTGSKKAFF.

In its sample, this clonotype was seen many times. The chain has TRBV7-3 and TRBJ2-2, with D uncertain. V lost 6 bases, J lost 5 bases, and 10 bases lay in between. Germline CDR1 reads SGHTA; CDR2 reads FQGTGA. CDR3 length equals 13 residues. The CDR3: CASRTEFTGELFF. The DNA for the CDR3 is TGTGCCAGCAGAACAGAGTTTACCGGGGAGCTGTTTTTT. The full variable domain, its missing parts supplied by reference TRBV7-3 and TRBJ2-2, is GAGVSQTPSNKVTEKGKYVELRCDPISGHTALYWYRQSLGQGPEFLIYFQGTGAADDSGLPNDRFFAVRPEGSVSTLKIQRTERGDSAVYLCASRTEFTGELFFGEGSRLTVL.

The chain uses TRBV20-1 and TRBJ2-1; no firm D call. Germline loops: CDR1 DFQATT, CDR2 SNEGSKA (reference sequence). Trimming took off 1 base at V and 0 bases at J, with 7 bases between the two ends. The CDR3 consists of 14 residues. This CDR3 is CSARVIGSYNEQFF. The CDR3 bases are TGCAGTGCTAGAGTCATCGGCTCCTACAATGAGCAGTTCTTC.

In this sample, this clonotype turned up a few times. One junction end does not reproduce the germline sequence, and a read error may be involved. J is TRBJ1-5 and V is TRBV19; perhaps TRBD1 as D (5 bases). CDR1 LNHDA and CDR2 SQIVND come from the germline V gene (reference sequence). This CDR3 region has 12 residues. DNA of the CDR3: TGCGCTTCGGGGGTGATAAATCAGCCCCAGCATTTT. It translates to CASGVINQPQHF.

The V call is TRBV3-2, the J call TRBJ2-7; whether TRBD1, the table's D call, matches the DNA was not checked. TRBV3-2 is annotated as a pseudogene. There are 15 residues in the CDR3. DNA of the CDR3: TGCCCCCGAGCCAGCAGCCAAGAGGTGCGTTACGAGCAGTACTTC. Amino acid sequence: CPRASSQEVRYEQYF.

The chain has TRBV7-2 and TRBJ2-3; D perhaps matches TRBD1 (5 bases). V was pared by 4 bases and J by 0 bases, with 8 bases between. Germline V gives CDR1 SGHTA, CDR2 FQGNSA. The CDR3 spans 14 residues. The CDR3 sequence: CASSSYRSTDTQYF. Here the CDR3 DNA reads TGTGCCAGCAGCTCTTACAGGAGCACAGATACGCAGTATTTT.

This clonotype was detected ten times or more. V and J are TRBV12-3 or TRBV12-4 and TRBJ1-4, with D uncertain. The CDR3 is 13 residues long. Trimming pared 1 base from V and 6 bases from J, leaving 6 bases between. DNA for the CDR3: TGTGCCAGCAGTTTAGAACGTGATGAAAAACTGTTTTTT. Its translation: CASSLERDEKLFF.

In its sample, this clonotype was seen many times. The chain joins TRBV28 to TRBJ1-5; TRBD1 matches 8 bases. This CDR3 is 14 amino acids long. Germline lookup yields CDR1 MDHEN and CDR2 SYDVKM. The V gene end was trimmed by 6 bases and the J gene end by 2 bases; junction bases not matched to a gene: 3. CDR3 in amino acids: CASSAQGGNQPQHF. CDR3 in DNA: TGTGCCAGCAGCGCACAGGGGGGCAATCAGCCCCAGCATTTT.

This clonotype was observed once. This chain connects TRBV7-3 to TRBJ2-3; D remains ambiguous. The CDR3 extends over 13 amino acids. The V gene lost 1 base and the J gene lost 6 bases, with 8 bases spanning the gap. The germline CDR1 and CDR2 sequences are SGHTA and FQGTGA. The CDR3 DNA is TGTGCCAGCAGCTTAAATCTACGGGATACGCAGTATTTT. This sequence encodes CASSLNLRDTQYF. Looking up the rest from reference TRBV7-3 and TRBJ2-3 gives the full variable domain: GAGVSQTPSNKVTEKGKYVELRCDPISGHTALYWYRQSLGQGPEFLIYFQGTGAADDSGLPNDRFFAVRPEGSVSTLKIQRTERGDSAVYLCASSLNLRDTQYFGPGTRLTVL.

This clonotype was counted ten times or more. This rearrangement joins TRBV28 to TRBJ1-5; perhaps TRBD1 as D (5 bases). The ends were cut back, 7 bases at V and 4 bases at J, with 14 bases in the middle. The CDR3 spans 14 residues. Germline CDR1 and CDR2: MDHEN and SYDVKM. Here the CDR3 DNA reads TGTGCCAGCACCCCAGGGAGGGTTAATCAGCCCCAGCATTTT. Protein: CASTPGRVNQPQHF.

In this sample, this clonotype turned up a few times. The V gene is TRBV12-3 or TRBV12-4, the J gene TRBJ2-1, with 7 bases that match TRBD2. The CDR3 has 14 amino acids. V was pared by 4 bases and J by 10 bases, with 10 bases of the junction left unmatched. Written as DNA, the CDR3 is TGTGCCAGCAGTTCGCTTCCAGGACTAGTCGAGCAGTTCTTC. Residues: CASSSLPGLVEQFF.

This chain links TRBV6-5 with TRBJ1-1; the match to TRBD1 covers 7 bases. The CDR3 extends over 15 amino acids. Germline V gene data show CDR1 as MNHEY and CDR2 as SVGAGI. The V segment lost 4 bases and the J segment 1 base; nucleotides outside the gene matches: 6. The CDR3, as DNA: TGTGCCAGCAGTTCTTTGGGGACAGAGAACACTGAAGCTTTCTTT. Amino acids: CASSSLGTENTEAFF.

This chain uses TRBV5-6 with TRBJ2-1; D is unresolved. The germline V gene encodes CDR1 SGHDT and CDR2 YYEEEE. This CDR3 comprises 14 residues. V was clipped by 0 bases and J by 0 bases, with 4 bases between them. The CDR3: CASSLAVSYNEQFF. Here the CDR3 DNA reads TGTGCCAGCAGCTTGGCGGTCTCCTACAATGAGCAGTTCTTC.

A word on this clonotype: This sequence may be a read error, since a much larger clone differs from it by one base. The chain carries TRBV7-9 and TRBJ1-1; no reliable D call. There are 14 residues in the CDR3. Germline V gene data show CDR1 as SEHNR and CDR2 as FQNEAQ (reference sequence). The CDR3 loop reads CAGSFLVENTEAFF. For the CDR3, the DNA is TGTGCCGGCAGCTTTCTGGTTGAGAACACTGAAGCTTTCTTT.

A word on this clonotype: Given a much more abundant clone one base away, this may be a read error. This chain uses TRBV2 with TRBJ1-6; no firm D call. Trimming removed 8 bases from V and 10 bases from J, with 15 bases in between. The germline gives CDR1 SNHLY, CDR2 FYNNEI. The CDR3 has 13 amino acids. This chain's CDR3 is CASGPRVGSPLHF. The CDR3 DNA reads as TGTGCCAGCGGCCCCCGAGTCGGATCACCCCTCCACTTT.

The CDR3 loop is CASSSLTGGRETQYF. CDR3 sequence (DNA): TGTGCCAGCAGCTCCCTTACAGGGGGCAGAGAAACCCAGTACTTC. This chain uses TRBV9 with TRBJ2-5, with TRBD1 matching 9 bases. This CDR3 has 15 residues. V was pared by 4 bases and J by 8 bases, with 12 bases of the junction left unmatched. The germline CDR1 and CDR2 sequences are SGDLS and YYNGEE.

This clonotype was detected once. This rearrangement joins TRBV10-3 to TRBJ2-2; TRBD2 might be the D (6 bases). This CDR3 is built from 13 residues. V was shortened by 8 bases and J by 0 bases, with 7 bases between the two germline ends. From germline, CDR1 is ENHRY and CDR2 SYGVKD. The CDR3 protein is CAIGGANTGELFF. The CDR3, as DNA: TGTGCCATCGGCGGGGCGAACACCGGGGAGCTGTTTTTT.